This T cell receptor beta chain is from a study of blood T cell repertoires in COVID-19. Across the study: From T cells, B-cell-depleted T cells, or PBMCs came the material, which was cDNA or gDNA.

In the original processing: Estimated nucleated cell counts came from reference gene primer amplification. Some clones are missing from TCRdb's copy, which holds only in-frame ones; the method was immunoSEQ multiplex PCR. V, J and clone size are taken as reported in that table, and D and trimming were inferred from the DNA itself. The table lists about 210,000 clones, 70% to 90% of them singletons, with 4% to 5.5% in the top ten. After removal of 4 bases from V and 2 bases from J, the junction contained 7 bases not matched to a gene. In germline, CDR1 is SEHNR, CDR2 FQNEAQ (reference sequence). The CDR3 loop spans 17 amino acids.

Sequenced input: peripheral blood. This receptor was identified in a woman between 40 and 55 years old with acute or convalescent COVID-19. This chain joins TRBV7-9 and TRBJ2-5; TRBD2 agrees at 13 bases. The CDR3 spells CASSSPGLAGLQETQYF. CDR3 DNA: TGTGCCAGCAGCTCACCGGGACTAGCGGGGCTTCAAGAGACCCAGTACTTC.